This is a list of T cell receptor beta chains from one sample in a study of CD8 T cells in ankylosing spondylitis. TCRdb re-called the 5' RACE reads with MiXCR, one entry per CDR3 protein. The sample shows under 850,000 distinct CDR3 sequences, around 20% of them seen only once. The source material was blood, either unsorted or a sorted T cell fraction (not recorded which). These receptors were collected from a male donor with ankylosing spondylitis. The CDR3 runs from the conserved cysteine through the conserved F or W. The D gene is left open where the match is weak. Some rows mark clone size as missing; the rest say once, few, many or name a class of expanded clone.

clone_size d_call j_call v_call cdr3_nt cdr3_aa
few . TRBJ2-2 TRBV4-2 TGTGCCAGCAGCCAAGTTGGGGCTATCACCGGGGAGCTGTTTTTT CASSQVGAITGELFF
. . TRBJ1-4 TRBV3-1 TGTGCCAGCGGCGCGGACGGTTTTAATGAAAAACTGTTTTTT CASGADGFNEKLFF
few TRBD2 TRBJ2-2 TRBV4-3 TGCGCCAGCAGCCCGGGACTAGCGGCCGGGGAGCTGTTTTTT CASSPGLAAGELFF
. TRBD1 TRBJ1-6 TRBV20-1 TGCAGTGCTAGGGGAGGAATGGGACAGGGGGGTAATTCACCCCTCCACTTT CSARGGMGQGGNSPLHF
few TRBD1 TRBJ1-5 TRBV20-1 TGCAGTGCTAGCCCCGTTTCGGGGACAGTGAACAATCAGCCCCAGCATTTT CSASPVSGTVNNQPQHF
few TRBD1 TRBJ1-5 TRBV7-2 TGTGCCAGCAGCGACCGCCCAGGGGGTCAGCCCCAGCATTTT CASSDRPGGQPQHF
. . TRBJ2-7 TRBV18 TGTGCCAGCTCACCCCGCGACAGCGGTAACGAGCAGTACTTC CASSPRDSGNEQYF
. TRBD1 TRBJ2-1 TRBV7-9 TGTGCCAGCCAACCCACAGGGGGCTCCTACAATGAGCAGTTCTTC CASQPTGGSYNEQFF
. . TRBJ2-1 TRBV29-1 TGCAGCGCTTACAGGGAGTCCAATGAGCAGTTCTTC CSAYRESNEQFF
few TRBD2 TRBJ2-1 TRBV6-2/TRBV6-3 TGTGCCAGCAGTAATAGCGGGAGTGGGTTCTTC CASSNSGSGFF
. . TRBJ1-3 TRBV7-9 TGTGCCAGCAGCTTAGCGCGTGGAACAGGCTCTGGAAACACCATATATTTT CASSLARGTGSGNTIYF
few TRBD1 TRBJ1-2 TRBV7-2 TGTGCCAGCAGCTCCACGACAGGGGGCCGTGGCTACACCTTC CASSSTTGGRGYTF
many . TRBJ2-1 TRBV29-1 TGCAGCGTTATTGTCTCCTACAATGAGCAGTTCTTC CSVIVSYNEQFF
. . TRBJ1-1 TRBV7-9 TGTGCCAGCAGCTCGGAGACTGAGAACACTGAAGCTTTCTTT CASSSETENTEAFF
. TRBD1 TRBJ1-2 TRBV12-3/TRBV12-4 TGTGCCAGCACCCTTTTGGGCGACAGGGGGAATAGGGGCTATGGCTACACCTTC CASTLLGDRGNRGYGYTF
. . TRBJ2-7 TRBV20-1 TGCAGTGCTAGAGATCAGGTCAGGGGTTCCCACGAGCAGTACTTC CSARDQVRGSHEQYF
few TRBD2 TRBJ2-5 TRBV12-3/TRBV12-4 TGTGCCAGCAGTCCCGGAGTAGCGGGATACCAAGAGACCCAGTACTTC CASSPGVAGYQETQYF
. . TRBJ2-3 TRBV10-3 TGTGCCATCAGTGATCAATTCCGGGACGTCCGAGATACGCAGTATTTT CAISDQFRDVRDTQYF
few TRBD1 TRBJ2-7 TRBV7-9 TGTGCCAGCAGCTTAGCAGGGGGCGCAGCCTACGAGCAGTACTTC CASSLAGGAAYEQYF
few TRBD2 TRBJ2-3 TRBV12-3/TRBV12-4 TGTGCCAGCAGCCTAGGACTAGCGGGGGGGCCCAGCACAGATACGCAGTATTTT CASSLGLAGGPSTDTQYF
few . TRBJ1-2 TRBV9 TGTGCCAGCAGCGCCACTCCGGACCAAAGGGGCTACACCTTC CASSATPDQRGYTF
. TRBD1 TRBJ2-5 TRBV10-2 TGCGCCAGCACGGGGACAGGACAAGAGACCCAGTACTTC CASTGTGQETQYF
. . TRBJ2-2 TRBV5-5 TGTGCCAGCAGTTTCGACTTGAACACCGGGGAGCTGTTTTTT CASSFDLNTGELFF
once . TRBJ2-3 TRBV19 TGTGCCAGTAGTATAGAGGGCCACAGCACAGATACGCAGTATTTT CASSIEGHSTDTQYF
once . TRBJ2-6 TRBV6-2/TRBV6-3 TGTGCCAGCAGTTACGCAGGAAGCTCTGGGGCCAACGTCCTGACTTTC CASSYAGSSGANVLTF
few . TRBJ2-3 TRBV25-1 TGTGCCAGCAGTGTTAGAACCGGACTGTTTCTTAGCAGAAGCACAGATACGCAGTATTTT CASSVRTGLFLSRSTDTQYF
few . TRBJ2-7 TRBV4-3 TGCGCCAGCAGCCAAGATGGAGGGATCGAGCAGTACTTC CASSQDGGIEQYF
. . TRBJ1-1 TRBV6-1 TGTGCCAGCAGTGAAGTGCCTAGTGAAGCTTTCTTT CASSEVPSEAFF
few . TRBJ2-3 TRBV7-3 TGTGCCAGCAGCCCTGGACTAGGGGGCTATACGCAGTATTTT CASSPGLGGYTQYF
few TRBD1 TRBJ1-2 TRBV3-1 TGTGCCAGCAGCCTAGAGGGCAGGGGGAATGGCTACACCTTC CASSLEGRGNGYTF
many TRBD1 TRBJ2-7 TRBV7-9 TGTGCCAGCAGCTTAGGGACAGGGTACTACGAGCAGTACTTC CASSLGTGYYEQYF
. . TRBJ1-1 TRBV7-2 TGTGCCAGCAGCCCGGATTCCACAGGGTTTGAAGCTTTCTTT CASSPDSTGFEAFF
few TRBD2 TRBJ2-7 TRBV5-1 TGCGCCAGCAGCTTGGGACTAGCGGGAGAGGCATTTTACGAGCAGTACTTC CASSLGLAGEAFYEQYF
few . TRBJ2-7 TRBV11-2 TGTGCCAGCAGCCCCGGAGCGGCCTCCTACGAGCAGTACTTC CASSPGAASYEQYF
few TRBD1 TRBJ1-5 TRBV27 TGTGCCAGCAGCGACAGGGGTCAGCCCCAGCATTTT CASSDRGQPQHF
few TRBD2 TRBJ2-5 TRBV2 TGTGCCAGCAGCTACTCAGACGATGGACTAGCGGAACAAGAGACCCAGTACTTC CASSYSDDGLAEQETQYF
few . TRBJ1-1 TRBV12-3/TRBV12-4 TGTGCCAGCAGTTTAGGTTTGGGGGCCGCTGAAGCTTTCTTT CASSLGLGAAEAFF
many . TRBJ1-1 TRBV6-2/TRBV6-3 TGTGCCAGCAAGCCTCGCGGACAAACTAACACTGAAGCTTTCTTT CASKPRGQTNTEAFF
few TRBD2 TRBJ2-5 TRBV30 TGTGCCTGGTTAGCGGGGGAAGAGACCCAGTACTTC CAWLAGEETQYF
. TRBD1 TRBJ2-7 TRBV27 TGTGCCAGCAGTTTGGTCGGAGACAGGGTTACGACCCCTCCCTACGAGCAGTACTTC CASSLVGDRVTTPPYEQYF
. . TRBJ2-5 TRBV20-1 TGCAGTGCTAGGGCGGCTGGAGGGAGACAAGAGACCCAGTACTTC CSARAAGGRQETQYF
. TRBD2 TRBJ2-2 TRBV4-2 TGTGCCAGCAGCCAAGACCGGGGACTAGCGGGGGGGCTGGGGTCAAGAAGCGGGGAGCTGTTTTTT CASSQDRGLAGGLGSRSGELFF
. TRBD1 TRBJ1-1 TRBV9 TGTGCCAGCAGCAATTACGACAGGGATGATGAAGCTTTCTTT CASSNYDRDDEAFF
. . TRBJ1-5 TRBV27 TGTGCCAGCAGTTTCAACAGGGTGGGTCAGCCCCAGCATTTT CASSFNRVGQPQHF
. . TRBJ2-5 TRBV4-2 TGTGCCAGCAGCCAGATCCTGGCACAAGAGACCCAGTACTTC CASSQILAQETQYF
few . TRBJ2-7 TRBV4-1 TGCGCCAGCAGCCAAGAAGTACGGGGTAGCTCCTACGAGCAGTACTTC CASSQEVRGSSYEQYF
. . TRBJ1-1 TRBV4-1 TGCGCCAGCAGCCAAGAAGCCAGGATGAACACTGAAGCTTTCTTT CASSQEARMNTEAFF
. . TRBJ1-2 TRBV30 TGTGCCTGGAGTGTAGGACAGATCTATGGCTACACCTTC CAWSVGQIYGYTF
. TRBD1 TRBJ2-3 TRBV30 TGTGCCTGGAGTGCCGGGACAGGTAGCACAGATACGCAGTATTTT CAWSAGTGSTDTQYF
few TRBD2 TRBJ2-7 TRBV5-1 TGCGCCAGCAGCTTGGAGGGGACTAAAGGCCCCCAGGAGTCCTACGAGCAGTACTTC CASSLEGTKGPQESYEQYF